This T cell receptor (beta chain) was found in a study of regulatory T cells in long-lasting Graves disease. The overall study: Graves' patients who were just diagnosed had used antithyroid drugs for under 3 months. Notes on the study in general: The sample size was small, and this may have reduced accuracy. Lower TCR diversity characterized persistent Graves' patients relative to newly diagnosed patients.

Time point specified: newly diagnosed GD, antithyroid drugs for less than 3 months. Extracted RNA from PBMCs served as the source of the TCR library. With V trimmed by 1 base and J by 2 bases, 8 bases remained unmatched. CDR1 is SGHDN, CDR2 FVKESK, per germline. The CDR3 consists of 18 residues. This clonotype was counted between two and nine times. What it recognizes is unknown. Construction of the TCR beta libraries employed iRepertoire HTBI primers in conjunction with Arm-PCR of CDR3 regions. TCRdb used MiXCR to reprocess the multiplex PCR reads, holding one entry per CDR3 protein. The table records approximately 400,000 distinct CDR3 sequences, approximately 10% of them present only once. The sample was also reused in another study, on T cells in Graves' hyperthyroidism and ophthalmopathy. In that study: Blood also contained most expanded thyroid clonotypes above 0.001.

This sequence originates from a young woman with Graves disease. This chain connects TRBV14 to TRBJ2-5; 12 nucleotides match TRBD2. Specimen: peripheral blood mononuclear cells (PBMCs), collected at new diagnosis, from a patient treated with antithyroid drugs. The CDR3 sequence: CASSQGLAGVRPQETQYF. The CDR3 region has the DNA TGTGCCAGCAGCCAAGGACTAGCGGGGGTCCGCCCGCAAGAGACCCAGTACTTC.